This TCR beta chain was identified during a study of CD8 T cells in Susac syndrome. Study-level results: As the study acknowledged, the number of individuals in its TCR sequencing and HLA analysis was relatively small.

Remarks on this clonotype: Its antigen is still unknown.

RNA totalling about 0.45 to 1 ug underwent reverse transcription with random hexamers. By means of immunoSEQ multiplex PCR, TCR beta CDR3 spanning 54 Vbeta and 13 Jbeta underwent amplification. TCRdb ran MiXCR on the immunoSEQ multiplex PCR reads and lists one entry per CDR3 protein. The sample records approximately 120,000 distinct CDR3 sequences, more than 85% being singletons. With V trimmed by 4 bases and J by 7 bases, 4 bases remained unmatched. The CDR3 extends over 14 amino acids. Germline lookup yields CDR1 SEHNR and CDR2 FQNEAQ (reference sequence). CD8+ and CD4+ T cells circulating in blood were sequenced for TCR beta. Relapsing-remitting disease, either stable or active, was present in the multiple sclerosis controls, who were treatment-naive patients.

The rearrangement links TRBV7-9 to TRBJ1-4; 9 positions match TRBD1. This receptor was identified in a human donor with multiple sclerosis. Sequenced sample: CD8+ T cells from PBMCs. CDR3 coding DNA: TGTGCCAGCAGCTCGACAGGGGGAGGTGAAAAACTGTTTTTT. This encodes CASSSTGGGEKLFF.